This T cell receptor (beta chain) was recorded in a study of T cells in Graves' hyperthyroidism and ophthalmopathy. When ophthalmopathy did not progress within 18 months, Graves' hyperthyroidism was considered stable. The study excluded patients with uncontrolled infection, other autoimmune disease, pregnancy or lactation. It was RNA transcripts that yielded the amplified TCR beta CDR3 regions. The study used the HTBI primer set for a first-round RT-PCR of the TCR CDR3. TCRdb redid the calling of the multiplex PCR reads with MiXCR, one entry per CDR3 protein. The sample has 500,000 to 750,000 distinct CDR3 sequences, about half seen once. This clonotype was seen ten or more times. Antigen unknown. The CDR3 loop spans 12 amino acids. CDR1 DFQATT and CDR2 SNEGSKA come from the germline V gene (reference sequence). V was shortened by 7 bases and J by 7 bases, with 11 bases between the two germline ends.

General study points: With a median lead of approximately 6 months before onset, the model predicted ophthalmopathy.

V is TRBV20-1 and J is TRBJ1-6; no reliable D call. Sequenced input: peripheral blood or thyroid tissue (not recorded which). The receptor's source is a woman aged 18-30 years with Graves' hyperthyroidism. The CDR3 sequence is CSVPSLNSPLHF. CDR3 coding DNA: TGCAGTGTTCCCTCGTTAAATTCACCCCTCCACTTT.